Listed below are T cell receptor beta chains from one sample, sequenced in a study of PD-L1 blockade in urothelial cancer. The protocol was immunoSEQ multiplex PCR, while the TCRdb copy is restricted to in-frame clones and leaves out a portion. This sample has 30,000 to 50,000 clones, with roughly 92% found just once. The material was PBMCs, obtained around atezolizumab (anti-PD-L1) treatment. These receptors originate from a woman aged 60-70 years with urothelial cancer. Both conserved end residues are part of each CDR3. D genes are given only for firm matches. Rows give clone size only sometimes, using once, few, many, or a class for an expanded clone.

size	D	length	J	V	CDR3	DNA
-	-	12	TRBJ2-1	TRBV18	CASSPQRDEQFF	TGTGCCAGCTCACCACAGAGGGATGAGCAGTTCTTC
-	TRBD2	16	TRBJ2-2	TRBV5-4	CASSPPSGKNTGELFF	TGTGCCAGCAGCCCCCCTAGCGGGAAGAACACCGGGGAGCTGTTTTTT
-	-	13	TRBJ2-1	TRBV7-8	CASSPSRYNEQFF	TGTGCCAGCAGCCCGAGCCGGTACAATGAGCAGTTCTTC
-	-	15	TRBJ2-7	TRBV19	CASSISAEGSYEQYF	TGTGCCAGTAGTATTTCGGCAGAGGGATCCTACGAGCAGTACTTC
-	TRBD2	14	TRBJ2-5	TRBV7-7	CASSLGLAGETQYF	TGTGCTAGCAGCTTAGGACTAGCGGGAGAGACCCAGTACTTC
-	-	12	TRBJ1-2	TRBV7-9	CASSLEGYGYTF	TGTGCCAGCAGCTTGGAGGGGTATGGCTACACCTTC
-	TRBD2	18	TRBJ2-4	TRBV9	CASSAMGLAGEAKNIQYF	TGTGCCAGCAGCGCGATGGGGCTAGCGGGAGAGGCCAAAAACATTCAGTACTTC
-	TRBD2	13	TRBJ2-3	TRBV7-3	CASSLTSWDTQYF	TGTGCCAGCAGCTTGACTAGCTGGGATACGCAGTATTTT
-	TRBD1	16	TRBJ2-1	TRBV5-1	CASSHRQGALGNEQFF	TGCGCCAGCAGCCATCGACAGGGGGCGCTGGGCAATGAGCAGTTCTTC
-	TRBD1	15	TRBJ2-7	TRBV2	CASSRQGLGSGEQYF	TGTGCCAGCAGTAGACAGGGGCTGGGGTCAGGGGAGCAGTACTTC
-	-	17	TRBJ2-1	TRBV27	CASRDNDPVLYGGEQFF	TGTGCCAGCAGAGACAACGACCCCGTCTTATACGGGGGTGAGCAGTTCTTC
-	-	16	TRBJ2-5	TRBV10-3	CAISDPHGTFQETQYF	TGTGCCATCAGTGACCCACACGGGACTTTCCAAGAGACCCAGTACTTC
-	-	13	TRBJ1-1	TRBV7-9	CASSFGGSTEAFF	TGTGCCAGCAGCTTTGGGGGGAGCACTGAAGCTTTCTTT
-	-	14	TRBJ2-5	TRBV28	CASSPHRGGKTQYF	TGTGCCAGCAGCCCCCACAGGGGAGGAAAGACCCAGTACTTC
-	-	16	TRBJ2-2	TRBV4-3	CASSLEGGTNTGELFF	TGCGCCAGCAGCCTAGAGGGAGGGACAAACACCGGGGAGCTGTTTTTT
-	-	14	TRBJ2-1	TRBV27	CASSFLSVYNEQFF	TGTGCCAGCAGTTTTCTCTCAGTGTACAATGAGCAGTTCTTC
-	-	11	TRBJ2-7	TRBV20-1	CSAHDLSEQYF	TGCAGTGCTCACGACTTGAGCGAGCAGTACTTC
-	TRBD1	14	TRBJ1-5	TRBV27	CASKPGQHNQPQHF	TGTGCCAGCAAACCGGGACAGCACAATCAGCCCCAGCATTTT
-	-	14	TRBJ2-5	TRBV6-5	CASSYSQGRETQYF	TGTGCCAGCAGTTACTCTCAAGGGAGGGAGACCCAGTACTTC
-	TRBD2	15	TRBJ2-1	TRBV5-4	CASTPRTSGYNEQFF	TGTGCCAGCACCCCCAGGACTAGCGGTTACAATGAGCAGTTCTTC
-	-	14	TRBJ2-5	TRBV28	CASSSRSIQETQYF	TGTGCCAGCAGTTCCCGCAGTATTCAAGAGACCCAGTACTTC
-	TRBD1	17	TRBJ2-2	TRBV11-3	CASSSLGTGRGTGELFF	TGTGCCAGCAGTTCACTTGGGACAGGGCGAGGTACCGGGGAGCTGTTTTTT
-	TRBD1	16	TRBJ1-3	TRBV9	CASSVDNRGFGNTIYF	TGTGCCAGCAGCGTAGACAACAGGGGGTTCGGAAACACCATATATTTT
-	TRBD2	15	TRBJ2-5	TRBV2	CASSGTGLAGKTQYF	TGTGCCAGCAGCGGGACCGGACTAGCGGGAAAAACCCAGTACTTC
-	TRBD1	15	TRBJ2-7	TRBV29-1	CSVPRQGLCPYEQYF	TGCAGCGTTCCTCGACAGGGTCTTTGCCCCTACGAGCAGTACTTC
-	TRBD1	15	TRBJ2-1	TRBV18	CASSLTGGWSREQFF	TGTGCCAGCTCATTAACAGGGGGTTGGTCACGGGAGCAGTTCTTC
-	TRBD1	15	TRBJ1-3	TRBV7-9	CASSFDRASGNTIYF	TGTGCCAGCAGCTTTGACAGGGCTTCTGGAAACACCATATATTTT
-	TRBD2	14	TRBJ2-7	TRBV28	CASSFRREYDEQYF	TGTGCCAGCAGTTTTCGGCGGGAGTACGACGAGCAGTACTTC
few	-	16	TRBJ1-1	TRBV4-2	CASSQVTDSVNTEAFF	TGTGCCAGCAGCCAAGTGACCGACAGTGTGAACACTGAAGCTTTCTTT
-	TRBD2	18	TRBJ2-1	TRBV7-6	CASSSGRGRASGSDEQFF	TGTGCCAGCAGCTCCGGGCGAGGACGGGCTAGCGGGAGCGATGAGCAGTTCTTC